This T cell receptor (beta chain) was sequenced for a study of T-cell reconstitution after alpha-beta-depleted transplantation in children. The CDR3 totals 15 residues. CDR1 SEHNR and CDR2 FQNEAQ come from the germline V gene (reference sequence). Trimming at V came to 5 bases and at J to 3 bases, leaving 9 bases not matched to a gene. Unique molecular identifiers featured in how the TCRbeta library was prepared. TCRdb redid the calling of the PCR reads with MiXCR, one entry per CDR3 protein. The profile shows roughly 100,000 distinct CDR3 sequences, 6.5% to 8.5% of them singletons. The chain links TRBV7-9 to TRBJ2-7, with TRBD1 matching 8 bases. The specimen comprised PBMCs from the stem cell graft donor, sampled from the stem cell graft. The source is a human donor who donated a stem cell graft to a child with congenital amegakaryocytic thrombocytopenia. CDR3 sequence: CASSPRDRGFYEQYF. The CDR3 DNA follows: TGTGCCAGCAGCCCTCGCGACAGGGGCTTCTACGAGCAGTACTTC.